The 14 T cell receptor beta chains given below trace back to one sample, sequenced in a study of radiotherapy plus CTLA-4 blockade in lung cancer. Here immunoSEQ multiplex PCR was the method, and the copy in TCRdb shows in-frame clones only, minus some. The sample records approximately 99,000 clones, 88% being singletons. The sample in question was peripheral blood, obtained from a patient treated with radiotherapy plus ipilimumab. The receptors were sampled from a human donor with non-small cell lung cancer that progressed on radiotherapy plus ipilimumab.

The V and J genes are TRBV15 and TRBJ2-7, with TRBD2 matching over 10 bases. The CDR3 has 17 amino acids. Trimming removed 0 bases from V and 1 base from J; junction bases left unmatched: 6. The germline CDR1 and CDR2 sequences are LNHNV and YYDKDF (reference sequence). CDR3 sequence (DNA): TGTGCCACCAGCAGAGATGGAACTAGCGGGACATCCTACGAGCAGTACTTC. Its translation: CATSRDGTSGTSYEQYF.

The CDR3 DNA reads as TGTGCCAGCAGTGATAGGGACAGGTGGTCAAATGAGCAGTTCTTC. Translation: CASSDRDRWSNEQFF. J is TRBJ2-1 and V is TRBV2; 8 nucleotides match TRBD1. Germline lookup yields CDR1 SNHLY and CDR2 FYNNEI. V lost 3 bases to trimming and J lost 7 bases; unmatched junction nucleotides: 8. The CDR3 totals 15 residues.

V is TRBV19 and J is TRBJ2-7; 9 positions match TRBD2. There are 16 residues in the CDR3. V was pared by 2 bases and J by 4 bases, with 9 bases of the junction left unmatched. CDR1 is LNHDA and CDR2 is SQIVND in the germline V gene (reference sequence). Written as DNA, the CDR3 is TGTGCCAGTAGTATAAGCGGACTAGCGACGAATTACGAGCAGTACTTC. As protein: CASSISGLATNYEQYF.

The chain couples TRBV5-6 to TRBJ2-1; no clear D. From germline, CDR1 is SGHDT and CDR2 YYEEEE. The CDR3 covers 15 residues. Deletions cut 6 bases from V and 2 bases from J, with 15 bases between. CDR3 residues: CASNPSGLTYNEQFF. Here the CDR3 DNA reads TGTGCCAGCAACCCTTCCGGGCTAACCTACAATGAGCAGTTCTTC.

This sequence joins TRBV2 and TRBJ2-3, with 7 bases identical to TRBD2. The CDR3 runs 15 residues. The germline V gene has CDR1 SNHLY and CDR2 FYNNEI. J gave up 3 bases and V 4 bases, and 7 bases lay outside the gene matches. The CDR3: CASSVGRAKTDTQYF. CDR3 nucleotides: TGTGCCAGCAGTGTAGGGAGGGCCAAAACAGATACGCAGTATTTT.

This chain uses TRBV5-1 with TRBJ2-6; 11 bases line up with TRBD2. This CDR3 is 20 amino acids long. The V gene end was trimmed by 0 bases and the J gene end by 0 bases; junction bases not matched to a gene: 8. Germline-derived CDR1 and CDR2 are SGHRS and YFSETQ. The CDR3 spells CASSLASGRSPPSGANVLTF. The CDR3 nucleotides are TGCGCCAGCAGCTTGGCTAGCGGGAGGTCCCCTCCCTCTGGGGCCAACGTCCTGACTTTC.

The gene calls are TRBV5-6 and TRBJ2-1; 8 bases are shared with TRBD2. Germline assignment: CDR1 SGHDT and CDR2 YYEEEE. Germline trimming cut 4 bases from V and 5 bases from J; bases unmatched to any gene: 14. The CDR3 extends over 17 amino acids. The CDR3 DNA reads as TGTGCCAGCAGCACCGTTTGGGCGGGAGGAGGCGACAATGAGCAGTTCTTC. It translates to CASSTVWAGGGDNEQFF.

The rearrangement links TRBV5-1 to TRBJ2-7; D is perhaps TRBD2 (6 bases). The germline gives CDR1 SGHRS, CDR2 YFSETQ. The CDR3 extends over 16 amino acids. V lost 0 bases and J 6 bases, leaving 19 bases between the germline ends. The CDR3 DNA reads TGCGCCAGCAGCTTGGTCGCCGGGACTCAGGTTGGCGAGCAGTACTTC. Its translation is CASSLVAGTQVGEQYF. The full variable domain, its missing parts supplied by reference TRBV5-1 and TRBJ2-7, is KAGVTQTPRYLIKTRGQQVTLSCSPISGHRSVSWYQQTPGQGLQFLFEYFSETQRNKGNFPGRFSGRQFSNSRSEMNVSTLELGDSALYLCASSLVAGTQVGEQYFGPGTRLTVT.

The chain uses TRBV9 and TRBJ1-1; D not resolved. The CDR3 is 15 amino acids. CDR1 and CDR2 (germline): SGDLS, YYNGEE. The germline V and J ends were trimmed by 0 bases and 0 bases, with 9 bases remaining between them. DNA of the CDR3: TGTGCCAGCAGCGTAGATCACGGAATGAACACTGAAGCTTTCTTT. This translates into CASSVDHGMNTEAFF. The whole variable domain, remainder taken from reference TRBV9 and TRBJ1-1, is DSGVTQTPKHLITATGQRVTLRCSPRSGDLSVYWYQQSLDQGLQFLIQYYNGEERAKGNILERFSAQQFPDLHSELNLSSLELGDSALYFCASSVDHGMNTEAFFGQGTRLTVV.

This clone was recorded once. V and J are TRBV19 and TRBJ1-5; TRBD1 might be the D (6 bases). The germline V gene encodes CDR1 LNHDA and CDR2 SQIVND (reference sequence). Trimming took 5 bases from V and 6 from J, leaving 14 bases between them. The CDR3 has 14 amino acids. The CDR3: CASSPPGGAQPQHF. The DNA for the CDR3 is TGTGCCAGTAGTCCCCCCGGGGGGGCTCAGCCCCAGCATTTT.

The chain links TRBV19 to TRBJ1-2, with TRBD1 identical over 9 bases. Germline trimming cut 7 bases from V and 5 bases from J; bases unmatched to any gene: 11. CDR3 length: 15 residues. Germline V lookup: CDR1 LNHDA, CDR2 SQIVND (reference sequence). The CDR3 DNA follows: TGTGCCAGTAAGGGGCCCGGACAGGGGCAATATGGCTACACCTTC. Protein: CASKGPGQGQYGYTF.

The rearrangement uses TRBV5-1 and TRBJ2-5, with D tentatively TRBD1 or TRBD2 (6 bases each). The V gene lost 0 bases and the J gene lost 1 base, with 7 bases spanning the gap. This CDR3 is built from 14 residues. Germline V lookup: CDR1 SGHRS, CDR2 YFSETQ. CDR3 in amino acids: CASSLEGGQETQYF. CDR3 DNA: TGCGCCAGCAGCTTGGAGGGGGGCCAAGAGACCCAGTACTTC.

The chain carries TRBV5-1 and TRBJ1-4; tentative D call: TRBD1 (5 bases). This CDR3 comprises 12 residues. The V gene's germline CDR1 is SGHRS and CDR2 YFSETQ. V shed 3 bases and J shed 13 bases, with 13 bases lying between them. CDR3 coding DNA: TGCGCCAGCAGCTCGGACGCTGGGGGACTGTTTTTT. Amino acids: CASSSDAGGLFF.

The chain is built from TRBV6-1 and TRBJ2-7, with 10 bases aligning to TRBD2. CDR3 length equals 13 residues. The V gene's germline CDR1 is MNHNS and CDR2 SASEGT. V was clipped by 10 bases and J by 2 bases; unmatched bases: 5. The chain's CDR3 is CAITSGVPYEQYF. CDR3 bases: TGTGCCATAACTAGCGGGGTGCCCTACGAGCAGTACTTC.